The T cell receptor (beta chain) under discussion was sequenced for a study of cytomegalovirus exposure and HLA in healthy donors. This CDR3 spans 14 amino acids. CDR1 and CDR2 from the germline V gene are LGHNA and YNFKEQ. Trimming took 1 base from V and 4 from J; bases not matched to a gene: 3. Study-wide results and limits: V- and J-gene trimming in TCR beta was tied to a missense DCLRE1C variant by an analysis performed later. Another analysis was done later, and it associated approximately 15,000 TCR beta sequences with HLA alleles at 0.05 false discovery rate. The authors enumerated around 150 TCR beta chains as linked to cytomegalovirus.

The PCR was carried out with 60 Vbeta primers and 13 Jbeta primers. Assay: immunoSEQ multiplex PCR; the TCRdb copy retains only in-frame clones and omits some. The data hold around 180,000 clones, with 81% observed a single time. As to this clone: Its antigen is unidentified.

The chain is built from TRBV4-2 and TRBJ2-5; TRBD2 matches at 7 bases. This sequence was found in a woman under 30 in good health and CMV-seropositive. The sequencing sample was made of PBMCs. This CDR3 reads CASSQGGGRETQYF. The CDR3 DNA is TGTGCCAGCAGCCAAGGCGGGGGTCGAGAGACCCAGTACTTC.